The 20 T cell receptor beta chains reported below all come from one sample, sequenced in a study of beta chain features in type 1 diabetes. The study reverse transcribed the entire isolated RNA, so it sequenced expressed TCRB transcripts. The method was immunoSEQ multiplex PCR; TCRdb's version includes in-frame clones alone and lacks a portion of them. The sample has 40,000 or so clones; about 51% are singletons. The sample taken for sequencing was Tregs from blood. These TCRs come from a woman between 18 and 29 years old in good health.

The gene calls are TRBV2 and TRBJ2-5, with TRBD1 matching over 9 bases. The DNA matches TRBJ2-7 better at its end, which makes the J call doubtful. Germline V lookup: CDR1 SNHLY, CDR2 FYNNEI. The CDR3 spans 16 residues. The CDR3 region has the DNA TGTGCCAGCAGTCGACGAGTCCCGACAGGGGGACACGAGCAGTACTTC. Amino acid sequence: CASSRRVPTGGHEQYF.

The table lists this clone with a few counts. The chain joins TRBV5-1 to TRBJ2-7, with a possible D match to TRBD1 (5 bases). The length of the CDR3 is 13 residues. The V gene's germline CDR1 is SGHRS and CDR2 YFSETQ. Trimming removed 4 bases at V and 2 bases at J, with 10 bases between. The CDR3 region is CASSRQYAYEQYF. CDR3 nucleotides: TGCGCCAGCAGCCGACAGTATGCCTACGAGCAGTACTTC.

V gene TRBV18 combines with J gene TRBJ2-2; 7 positions agree with TRBD2. The CDR3 spans 17 residues. Trimming removed 2 bases from V and 0 bases from J; junction bases left unmatched: 6. From germline, CDR1 is KGHSH and CDR2 LQKENI. CDR3 sequence (DNA): TGTGCCAGCTCACCAAACGTGGGAGGGCCGAACACCGGGGAGCTGTTTTTT. The encoded protein is CASSPNVGGPNTGELFF. The full variable domain, in which reference TRBV18 and TRBJ2-2 provide the parts outside the CDR3, is NAGVMQNPRHLVRRRGQEARLRCSPMKGHSHVYWYRQLPEEGLKFMVYLQKENIIDESGMPKERFSAEFPKEGPSILRIQQVVRGDSAAYFCASSPNVGGPNTGELFFGEGSRLTVL.

In its sample, this clone was seen a few times. The rearrangement links TRBV7-9 to TRBJ2-1; TRBD2 agrees at 8 bases. Germline-derived CDR1 and CDR2 are SEHNR and FQNEAQ (reference sequence). The CDR3 totals 15 residues. With 1 base clipped from V and 6 bases from J, the junction kept 5 bases outside the gene matches. CDR3 sequence (DNA): TGTGCCAGCAGCTTAGGTTCTAGCGGGTCCAATGAGCAGTTCTTC. Amino acids: CASSLGSSGSNEQFF. The full variable domain, in which reference TRBV7-9 and TRBJ2-1 provide the parts outside the CDR3, is DTGVSQNPRHKITKRGQNVTFRCDPISEHNRLYWYRQTLGQGPEFLTYFQNEAQLEKSRLLSDRFSAERPKGSFSTLEIQRTEQGDSAMYLCASSLGSSGSNEQFFGPGTRLTVL.

This clone was recorded only once. The genes are TRBV7-3 and TRBJ1-2; D not certain. The CDR3 has 13 residues. CDR1 is SGHTA, CDR2 FQGTGA, per germline. V dropped 5 bases and J dropped 5 bases, with 12 bases sitting between them. Here the CDR3 reads CASSPGKGYGYTF. The CDR3 DNA is TGTGCCAGCAGCCCCGGGAAAGGGTATGGCTACACCTTC.

This chain uses TRBV29-1 with TRBJ1-4; 7 nucleotides line up with TRBD1. This CDR3 region has 13 residues. V shed 5 bases, J shed 8 bases, and the junction held 8 bases outside the gene matches. Germline CDR1 reads SQVTM; CDR2 reads ANQGSEA. The CDR3 here is CSVRVGGAEKLFF. The CDR3 nucleotides read TGCAGCGTTCGGGTAGGGGGCGCAGAAAAACTGTTTTTT.

The chain couples TRBV5-1 to TRBJ2-1, with 7 nucleotides matching TRBD2. Germline V gives CDR1 SGHRS, CDR2 YFSETQ. This CDR3 has 14 amino acids. V lost 7 bases and J lost 1; bases outside the gene matches: 5. CDR3 sequence reads: CASGGGFSYNEQFF. Here the CDR3 DNA reads TGCGCCAGCGGGGGGGGGTTTTCCTACAATGAGCAGTTCTTC.

This clone was counted a few times. The DNA of the CDR3 is TGTGCCAGCAGCTTACAGGGGCAGCGTGGCGAGCAGTACTTC. Translation gives CASSLQGQRGEQYF. The chain has TRBV7-2 and TRBJ2-7, with a possible D match to TRBD1 (6 bases). V gave up 2 bases and J gave up 6 bases, with 14 bases separating them. Germline CDR1 reads SGHTA; CDR2 reads FQGNSA. CDR3 length: 14 amino acids.

The genes are TRBV30 and TRBJ1-6; the D is unclear. Trimming stripped 8 bases from V and 6 bases from J, with 17 bases between. The length of the CDR3 is 14 residues. Germline lookup yields CDR1 GTSNPN and CDR2 SVGIG (reference sequence). The CDR3 bases are TGTGCCGCTACCAGACTCCAAAGTAATTCACCCCTCCACTTT. It encodes CAATRLQSNSPLHF.

This chain uses TRBV4-2 with TRBJ2-7, with 7 bases aligning to TRBD2. In germline, CDR1 is LGHNA, CDR2 YNFKEQ. The V segment lost 1 base and the J segment 2 bases; nucleotides outside the gene matches: 5. The CDR3 length is 15 residues. CDR3 sequence (DNA): TGTGCCAGCAGCCAAGGAGCGGGAATTACCTACGAGCAGTACTTC. Its protein product is CASSQGAGITYEQYF.

This clone was seen a handful of times. J is TRBJ2-1 and V is TRBV5-1; 8 bases map to TRBD2. J was trimmed by 1 base and V by 0 bases; bases with no gene match: 6. Per the germline V gene, CDR1 is SGHRS and CDR2 is YFSETQ. The CDR3 runs 17 residues. CDR3 loop: CASSLAVAGGSYNEQFF. Here the CDR3 DNA reads TGCGCCAGCAGCTTGGCCGTGGCGGGAGGTTCCTACAATGAGCAGTTCTTC.

The gene calls are TRBV19 and TRBJ1-2; TRBD1 aligns across 9 bases. Trimming cost V 6 bases and J 4 bases; bases outside gene matches: 18. The CDR3 covers 18 residues. Per germline, CDR1 LNHDA and CDR2 SQIVND (reference sequence). CDR3 bases: TGTGCCAGTAGCACGATATATAGCACAGGGGGCATCAGCTATGGCTACACCTTC. It specifies CASSTIYSTGGISYGYTF.

There are a few counts of this clone. This chain joins TRBV5-1 and TRBJ2-5; no reliable D call. Germline V gene lookup returns CDR1 SGHRS and CDR2 YFSETQ. Trimming removed 2 bases from V and 1 base from J, with 3 bases in between. This CDR3 region has 12 residues. The CDR3 sequence: CASSFSQETQYF. CDR3 nucleotide sequence: TGCGCCAGCAGCTTCAGCCAAGAGACCCAGTACTTC.

The CDR3 is CASSLGRNQETQYF. The CDR3 nucleotides are TGTGCCAGCTCACTAGGGAGGAACCAAGAGACCCAGTACTTC. The J gene is TRBJ2-5, the V gene TRBV18, with D possibly matching TRBD2 (6 bases). Germline values: CDR1 KGHSH, CDR2 LQKENI. The CDR3 has 14 amino acids. Trimming removed 4 bases at V and 0 bases at J, with 9 bases between. Supplemented by reference TRBV18 and TRBJ2-5, the full variable domain reads NAGVMQNPRHLVRRRGQEARLRCSPMKGHSHVYWYRQLPEEGLKFMVYLQKENIIDESGMPKERFSAEFPKEGPSILRIQQVVRGDSAAYFCASSLGRNQETQYFGPGTRLLVL.

The rearrangement uses TRBV18 and TRBJ1-1; maybe TRBD1 (5 bases). V was pared by 6 bases and J by 7 bases, with 15 bases between. The CDR3 spans 13 residues. CDR1 is KGHSH and CDR2 is LQKENI in the germline V gene. The CDR3 sequence: CASSTRQSDEAFF. The CDR3, as DNA: TGTGCCAGCTCTACAAGACAGTCGGATGAAGCTTTCTTT.

Notes on this clone: The same CDR3 arises from other DNA sequences in this sample as well. The chain combines TRBV5-8 with TRBJ1-2, with a possible D match to TRBD1 (6 bases). Trimming cost V 1 base and J 1 base, with 14 bases left between them. The CDR3 loop spans 16 amino acids. From germline, CDR1 is SGHTS and CDR2 YDEGEE. The CDR3 here is CASSLLDRRSNYGYTF. The CDR3 DNA sequence: TGTGCCAGCAGCTTGCTCGACAGGAGAAGTAACTATGGCTACACCTTC.

The table lists this clone with a count of one. The V gene is TRBV29-1, the J gene TRBJ1-1, with TRBD1 matching over 7 bases. This CDR3 spans 13 amino acids. Germline CDR1 is SQVTM and CDR2 is ANQGSEA. V gave up 7 bases and J gave up 4 bases; unmatched junction bases: 9. The CDR3 DNA reads TGCAGCGCCAACCGACAGGGTGGCACTGAAGCTTTCTTT. Protein: CSANRQGGTEAFF.

The J gene is TRBJ2-5, the V gene TRBV6-6, with a weak D call TRBD2 (5 bases). The J call may be incorrect, as the DNA end agrees better with TRBJ2-7. Per the germline V gene, CDR1 is MNHNY and CDR2 is SVGAGI (reference sequence). The CDR3 sequence is 15 residues long. As DNA, the CDR3 is TGTGCCAGCAGTTACTCGAGGGCGGGCGCCTACGAGCAGTACTTC. Its translation is CASSYSRAGAYEQYF.

The table lists this clone with a few counts. The chain carries TRBV12-5 and TRBJ1-1; a weak D match, TRBD1 (5 bases). Germline-derived CDR1 and CDR2 are LGHNT and FRNRAP. The CDR3 is 14 amino acids. V dropped 4 bases and J dropped 1 base, with 10 bases sitting between them. The CDR3 nucleotides are TGTGCTAGTGGTTACCGGGACTGGAACACTGAAGCTTTCTTT. Translating gives CASGYRDWNTEAFF.

This clone has just a few counts. The chain is built from TRBV7-9 and TRBJ2-3; 9 bases align to TRBD2. CDR1 and CDR2 (germline): SEHNR, FQNEAQ (reference sequence). Losses at the gene ends were 4 bases for V and 4 bases for J; bases not matched to a gene: 3. The CDR3 sequence is 14 residues long. The CDR3 sequence: CASSYSGSPDTQYF. CDR3 DNA sequence: TGTGCCAGCAGCTATAGCGGGAGTCCAGATACGCAGTATTTT.